This T cell receptor beta chain is drawn from a study of cytomegalovirus exposure and HLA in healthy donors. On the study more broadly: The 90 to 150 validation repertoires matched the approximately 670 first-cohort repertoires in platform, a later analysis reported.

Study-level points and caveats: One later analysis, an examination of the 100 to 150 validation repertoires, found that first-cohort TCR clusters tended to co-occur in them. It was about 150 TCR beta chains that were listed as cytomegalovirus-associated. Among the CMV-associated chains, a few were confirmed in vitro as specific for CMV antigens.

As to this clone: As yet, its antigen is unknown.

Profiling relied on immunoSEQ multiplex PCR, and the TCRdb table lists in-frame clones only, not all of them. This sample has about 360,000 clones; about nine tenths occur once, and the top ten carry 0.65% to 0.95%. Sequencing input: PBMCs. The source of this sequence is a woman younger than 35 in good health and CMV-seronegative.

CDR3 residues: CASRETGVTEAFF. The DNA for the CDR3 is TGTGCCAGCAGGGAAACAGGGGTGACTGAAGCTTTCTTT. The V call is TRBV2, the J call TRBJ1-1, with 7 bases aligning to TRBD1. V gave up 6 bases and J gave up 5 bases; unmatched junction bases: 6. Germline V gene lookup returns CDR1 SNHLY and CDR2 FYNNEI. The CDR3 is 13 amino acids.